These 3 T cell receptor beta chains were sequenced from one sample in a study of identical twins. TCRdb reanalysed the 5' RACE reads using MiXCR and keeps one entry per CDR3 protein. The sample shows roughly 1,500,000 distinct CDR3 sequences, 25% to 35% of them seen only once. Input material: cord blood. The receptors here all came from a newborn girl in good health.

This chain uses TRBV24-1 with TRBJ2-5; TRBD1 aligns across 7 bases. With 2 bases clipped from V and 11 bases from J, the junction kept 16 bases outside the gene matches. This CDR3 region has 16 residues. Germline CDR1 reads KGHDR; CDR2 reads SFDVKD. The CDR3 DNA follows: TGTGCCACCAGTGATTCTTCAGACAGGGCCTCCTACAAGCAGTACTTC. This encodes CATSDSSDRASYKQYF.

This clonotype was seen only a few times. V usage is TRBV5-1 and J usage is TRBJ2-4; TRBD2 might be the D (5 bases). The CDR3 length is 15 residues. CDR1 and CDR2 from the germline V gene are SGHRS and YFSETQ. The V gene lost 4 bases and the J gene lost 2 bases, with 13 bases spanning the gap. CDR3 protein: CASSKGDLSKNIQYF. CDR3 bases: TGCGCCAGCAGCAAGGGAGACCTGTCCAAAAACATTCAGTACTTC.

This clonotype was found a few times. CDR3 protein: CASSISGTNEKLFF. DNA of the CDR3: TGTGCCAGCAGTATTTCTGGAACTAATGAAAAACTGTTTTTT. The chain couples TRBV7-2 to TRBJ1-4; no reliable D call. The V gene's germline CDR1 is SGHTA and CDR2 FQGNSA. Trimming removed 6 bases at V and 1 base at J, with 9 bases between. This CDR3 is built from 14 residues. Filled out from reference TRBV7-2 and TRBJ1-4, the complete variable domain reads GAGVSQSPSNKVTEKGKDVELRCDPISGHTALYWYRQSLGQGLEFLIYFQGNSAPDKSGLPSDRFSAERTGGSVSTLTIQRTQQEDSAVYLCASSISGTNEKLFFGSGTQLSVL.